These T cell receptor beta chains were read from a single sample in a study of shared clonotypes between healthy human individuals. Clones were sequenced by immunoSEQ multiplex PCR, and TCRdb holds only the in-frame ones, with some missing. The table lists about 2.2 million clones, about 94% of them singletons, with around 1.7% in the top ten. The sequenced sample was naive CD8+ T cells from PBMCs. The receptor source for this set is a man aged 18 to 29 in good health. Some clones in this sample may be carry-over from other donors' samples. CDR3s include the opening cysteine and the closing phenylalanine or tryptophan. Fields, in order: D gene, V gene, clone size, J gene, CDR3 protein, CDR3 DNA. D genes are given only for firm matches. For some rows the clone size is stated as once, few or many, or as a class when expanded; others skip it.

TRBD2	TRBV6-1	.	TRBJ2-7	CASSDWSGSYEQYF	TGTGCCAGCAGTGATTGGAGCGGGAGCTACGAGCAGTACTTC
TRBD2	TRBV7-2	.	TRBJ2-7	CASTVTGGPSGNEQYF	TGTGCCAGCACCGTTACGGGGGGTCCCAGCGGGAACGAGCAGTACTTC
TRBD1	TRBV10-3	.	TRBJ2-1	CAITKLDRSDNEQFF	TGTGCCATCACCAAACTGGACAGGTCGGACAATGAGCAGTTCTTC
TRBD2	TRBV11-2	.	TRBJ2-7	CASSSGLAGAAVGLEQYF	TGTGCCAGCAGCTCCGGACTAGCGGGAGCCGCGGTGGGCCTCGAGCAGTACTTC
.	TRBV10-2	.	TRBJ2-7	CASSVASGEQYF	TGCGCCAGCAGTGTGGCCTCTGGCGAGCAGTACTTC
TRBD2	TRBV6-5	once	TRBJ2-7	CASSLGTSPYEQYF	TGTGCCAGCAGCCTCGGGACTAGCCCCTACGAGCAGTACTTC
.	TRBV7-9	.	TRBJ1-3	CASSRWTDSGNTIYF	TGTGCCAGCAGCCGCTGGACAGACTCTGGAAACACCATATATTTT
TRBD1	TRBV28	.	TRBJ2-7	CASSSRISVRGLSYEQYF	TGTGCCAGCAGTTCACGGATAAGCGTCAGGGGGCTCTCCTACGAGCAGTACTTC
.	TRBV9	.	TRBJ2-5	CASSVARGRETQYF	TGTGCCAGCAGCGTAGCTCGGGGACGAGAGACCCAGTACTTC
TRBD1	TRBV5-4	.	TRBJ1-2	CASNSGTGDFYGYTF	TGTGCCAGCAACTCCGGGACAGGGGACTTCTATGGCTACACCTTC
.	TRBV5-6	.	TRBJ1-5	CASSLAGGGQPQHF	TGTGCCAGCAGCTTGGCTGGTGGGGGCCAGCCCCAGCATTTT
.	TRBV28	.	TRBJ1-5	CATRPTVADMAPGRPQHF	TGTGCCACCAGACCAACGGTAGCGGATATGGCCCCCGGTCGGCCCCAGCATTTT
TRBD1	TRBV6-1	.	TRBJ2-7	CASRVTGLVSYEQYF	TGTGCCAGCAGGGTGACAGGGCTTGTCTCCTACGAGCAGTACTTC
.	TRBV7-9	few	TRBJ2-7	CASSHDSF	TGTGCCAGCAGCCACGACAGCTTC
TRBD1	TRBV7-2	.	TRBJ2-7	CASSSDRGFYEQYF	TGTGCCAGCAGCTCGGACAGGGGGTTTTACGAGCAGTACTTC
TRBD2	TRBV28	.	TRBJ2-3	CASSDSGLAEKRFTDTQYF	TGTGCCAGCAGTGACTCGGGACTAGCGGAGAAAAGATTCACAGATACGCAGTATTTT
.	TRBV7-9	.	TRBJ2-3	CASSFQSSTDTQYF	TGTGCCAGCAGCTTCCAGAGTAGCACAGATACGCAGTATTTT
TRBD1	TRBV13	.	TRBJ2-7	CASSTRDSSYEQYF	TGTGCCAGCAGCACTCGGGACAGCTCCTACGAGCAGTACTTC
.	TRBV29-1	.	TRBJ1-4	CSVGGSKGRGEKLFF	TGCAGCGTTGGGGGTTCCAAGGGGAGGGGTGAAAAACTGTTTTTT
TRBD2	TRBV27	.	TRBJ2-3	CASSLLGGLVTDTQYF	TGTGCCAGCAGTTTATTGGGGGGACTAGTTACGGATACGCAGTATTTT
TRBD1	TRBV28	.	TRBJ2-3	CASSPGQFSTDTQYF	TGTGCCAGCAGTCCGGGACAGTTTAGCACAGATACGCAGTATTTT
.	TRBV4-1	.	TRBJ1-4	CASSQGDRALSEKLFF	TGCGCCAGCAGCCAAGGGGATAGGGCGCTGAGCGAAAAACTGTTTTTT
.	TRBV7-6	.	TRBJ1-5	CASSNYSNQPQHF	TGTGCCAGCTCCAATTATAGCAATCAGCCCCAGCATTTT
.	TRBV28	.	TRBJ1-4	CASSLVADINEKLFF	TGTGCCAGCAGTTTGGTAGCAGATATTAATGAAAAACTGTTTTTT
.	TRBV27	.	TRBJ2-3	CASSPSTGERTDTQYF	TGTGCCAGCAGTCCCTCCACCGGGGAGAGAACAGATACGCAGTATTTT
TRBD1	TRBV5-1	.	TRBJ2-7	CASSPEPGQRLYEQYF	TGCGCCAGCAGCCCAGAACCGGGACAGAGACTCTACGAGCAGTACTTC
TRBD2	TRBV18	.	TRBJ2-2	CASSPESGSSVTGELFF	TGTGCCAGCTCCCCAGAAAGCGGGAGTTCGGTCACCGGGGAGCTGTTTTTT
.	TRBV5-6	.	TRBJ2-1	CASSFSPGSYNEQFF	TGTGCCAGCAGCTTTTCGCCAGGCTCCTACAATGAGCAGTTCTTC
TRBD2	TRBV28	.	TRBJ2-1	CASSPHTGTSKYEQFF	TGTGCCAGCAGTCCCCACACCGGGACTAGTAAGTATGAGCAGTTCTTC
TRBD1	TRBV5-6	once	TRBJ1-2	CASTPGTGTGNGYTF	TGTGCCAGCACCCCCGGAACCGGGACAGGGAATGGCTACACCTTC
.	TRBV6-5	.	TRBJ2-7	CASSYLPGYEQYF	TGTGCCAGCAGTTACCTTCCTGGCTACGAGCAGTACTTC
.	TRBV27	.	TRBJ2-7	CASSKTRRAYEQYF	TGTGCCAGCAGTAAGACTAGACGGGCATACGAGCAGTACTTC
TRBD2	TRBV27	.	TRBJ2-7	CASAGTSPYEQYF	TGTGCCAGCGCCGGGACTAGCCCCTACGAGCAGTACTTC
TRBD2	TRBV28	.	TRBJ2-1	CASSSRLAGNEQFF	TGTGCCAGCAGTTCCCGACTAGCGGGGAATGAGCAGTTCTTC
.	TRBV9	.	TRBJ2-5	CASSAEGQPQETQYF	TGTGCCAGCAGCGCGGAGGGACAGCCTCAAGAGACCCAGTACTTC
.	TRBV10-3	.	TRBJ2-7	CAIGGYEQYF	TGTGCCATCGGGGGCTACGAGCAGTACTTC
TRBD1	TRBV6-1	once	TRBJ2-7	CASGNRGVWDEQYF	TGTGCCAGCGGAAACAGGGGAGTTTGGGACGAGCAGTACTTC
.	TRBV2	.	TRBJ1-1	CASTGYTPEAFF	TGTGCCAGCACTGGGTATACCCCTGAAGCTTTCTTT
.	TRBV7-9	.	TRBJ1-1	CASSPPDRTEAFF	TGTGCCAGCAGCCCACCCGACAGGACTGAAGCTTTCTTT
TRBD1	TRBV7-9	.	TRBJ2-3	CASSFAQGANTQYF	TGTGCCAGCAGCTTTGCACAGGGGGCCAATACGCAGTATTTT
.	TRBV27	.	TRBJ2-1	CASSLSRWRLATHNEQFF	TGTGCCAGCAGTTTATCGCGTTGGAGGCTAGCTACCCACAATGAGCAGTTCTTC
.	TRBV28	.	TRBJ1-5	CASAQGSLSNQPQHF	TGTGCCAGCGCACAGGGTTCGCTTAGCAATCAGCCCCAGCATTTT
.	TRBV7-2	once	TRBJ2-7	CASSGRAGYEQYF	TGTGCCAGCAGCGGGCGGGCGGGCTACGAGCAGTACTTC
.	TRBV19	.	TRBJ2-7	CASSSGVGNSYEQYF	TGTGCCAGTAGTTCCGGGGTGGGAAACTCCTACGAGCAGTACTTC
TRBD2	TRBV7-8	.	TRBJ2-1	CASSPRGGQSSYNEQFF	TGTGCCAGCAGCCCCCGGGGGGGCCAGAGCTCCTACAATGAGCAGTTCTTC
.	TRBV7-6	.	TRBJ2-1	CASSLAGASSYNEQFF	TGTGCCAGCAGCTTAGCCGGCGCCAGCTCCTACAATGAGCAGTTCTTC
TRBD1	TRBV28	.	TRBJ1-2	CASSWDRNGYTF	TGTGCCAGCAGTTGGGACAGAAATGGCTACACCTTC
TRBD2	TRBV27	.	TRBJ2-7	CASSLLRVASGVYEQYF	TGTGCCAGCAGTTTATTGCGGGTAGCTAGCGGGGTCTACGAGCAGTACTTC
TRBD2	TRBV29-1	.	TRBJ2-3	CSARGTSGSTDTQYF	TGCAGCGCCAGGGGGACTAGCGGTAGCACAGATACGCAGTATTTT
.	TRBV14	.	TRBJ2-7	CASSQARSSYEQYF	TGTGCCAGCAGCCAAGCCAGGAGCTCCTACGAGCAGTACTTC
.	TRBV9	.	TRBJ2-1	CASSVAGSYNEQFF	TGTGCCAGCAGCGTAGCCGGCTCCTACAATGAGCAGTTCTTC
.	TRBV13	.	TRBJ2-5	CASSLGRRQETQYF	TGTGCCAGCAGCTTAGGGCGACGGCAAGAGACCCAGTACTTC
.	TRBV5-1	.	TRBJ2-1	CASSPRVSPREQFF	TGCGCCAGCAGCCCCCGGGTCTCCCCCCGGGAGCAGTTCTTC
TRBD2	TRBV11-3	.	TRBJ2-3	CASSLDTTSGSGDTQYF	TGTGCCAGCAGCTTAGATACGACTAGCGGGAGTGGAGATACGCAGTATTTT
TRBD1	TRBV7-8	.	TRBJ2-3	CASSPLGGADTQYF	TGTGCCAGCAGCCCGTTAGGGGGCGCAGATACGCAGTATTTT
.	TRBV27	.	TRBJ2-7	CASSPTHGYEQYF	TGTGCCAGCAGTCCCACCCATGGGTACGAGCAGTACTTC
.	TRBV9	.	TRBJ2-7	CASSVVRRGGGHSTYEQYF	TGTGCCAGCAGCGTAGTACGCCGTGGGGGGGGGCACAGCACCTACGAGCAGTACTTC
TRBD1	TRBV5-1	.	TRBJ2-3	CASRPGDSATDTQYF	TGCGCCAGCAGACCTGGGGACAGTGCCACAGATACGCAGTATTTT
TRBD2	TRBV5-6	.	TRBJ2-2	CASSWPSGRLSGELFF	TGTGCCAGCAGCTGGCCTAGCGGGAGGTTGTCCGGGGAGCTGTTTTTT